This paragraph covers one T cell receptor (beta chain) sequence. The data were obtained in a study of blood T cell repertoires in COVID-19. Study overall: Sites in the United States, Italy and Spain provided acute and convalescent COVID-19 samples. PBMCs, B-cell-depleted T cells, or T cells were the source of the cDNA or gDNA that made up the material.

Data came from immunoSEQ multiplex PCR; TCRdb stores just in-frame clones and leaves some out. The table lists under 85,000 clones, 75% to 90% of them singletons. This clonotype was obtained from a man aged 60 to 69 with active or convalescent COVID-19. What was sequenced was peripheral blood.

The CDR3 DNA follows: TGTGCCAGCAGCCTCGGGCAGGGGGGTTGGCATGAGCAGTTCTTC. Translated, it gives CASSLGQGGWHEQFF. The gene calls are TRBV3-1 (or the pseudogene TRBV3-2) and TRBJ2-1, with D possibly TRBD1 on 7 matching bases. This CDR3 has 15 amino acids. CDR1 is LGHDT, CDR2 YNNKEL, per germline (reference sequence). The V end lost 4 bases, the J end lost 8 bases, and 18 bases lay between the germline ends.